These T cell receptor beta chains were read from a single sample in a study of OX40 agonist ivuxolimab in advanced cancers. Profiled with immunoSEQ multiplex PCR; TCRdb holds only in-frame clones, not every one. The data show around 80,000 clones, with 65% to 90% seen just once and under 3.5% held by the top ten. This specimen was CD4+ or CD8+ T cells sorted from blood, taken in a trial of the OX40 agonist ivuxolimab. The receptors stem from an adult with an advanced solid tumor such as melanoma, head and neck, liver or kidney cancer. The CDR3 runs from the conserved cysteine through the conserved F or W. Each record gives: V gene, J gene, D gene, clone size, CDR3 protein, CDR3 DNA. The D gene is left open where the match is weak. For some rows the clone size is stated as once, few or many, or as a class when expanded; others skip it.

>TRBV5-1|TRBJ2-7|TRBD2|.
CASRSQAGVYEQYF
TGCGCCAGCAGAAGCCAAGCGGGGGTCTACGAGCAGTACTTC
>TRBV28|TRBJ2-5|.|.
CASSFQGRHQETQYF
TGTGCCAGCAGTTTCCAGGGACGCCACCAAGAGACCCAGTACTTC
>TRBV21-1|TRBJ1-4|.|.
CASSKRRRKLFF
TGTGCCAGCAGCAAACGGAGGCGAAAACTGTTTTTT
>TRBV6-5|TRBJ2-7|TRBD1|.
CASSRTGISYEQYF
TGTGCCAGCAGCAGGACAGGGATATCCTACGAGCAGTACTTC
>TRBV6-5|TRBJ1-5|.|.
CASSYSQGVAQPQHF
TGTGCCAGCAGTTATTCTCAAGGGGTGGCTCAGCCCCAGCATTTT
>TRBV7-3|TRBJ2-4|.|.
CASSPGNVAKNIQYF
TGTGCCAGCAGCCCCGGGAACGTAGCCAAAAACATTCAGTACTTC
>TRBV5-1|TRBJ2-3|TRBD2|.
CASSLGLAGYTDTQYF
TGCGCCAGCAGCTTGGGCCTAGCGGGGTACACAGATACGCAGTATTTT
>TRBV6-5|TRBJ2-5|.|.
CASSYSWDAMTQYF
TGTGCCAGCAGTTACTCCTGGGATGCGATGACCCAGTACTTC
>TRBV25-1|TRBJ1-2|.|once
CASSARAGPAGYTF
TGTGCCAGCAGTGCCCGGGCCGGGCCCGCTGGCTACACCTTC
>TRBV6-5|TRBJ2-4|TRBD2|.
CASSPRGLAENIQYF
TGTGCCAGCAGCCCACGGGGACTAGCGGAAAACATTCAGTACTTC
>TRBV5-4|TRBJ1-1|.|.
CASREGGRLNTEAFF
TGTGCCAGCAGAGAGGGGGGACGGCTGAACACTGAAGCTTTCTTT
>TRBV7-9|TRBJ1-2|.|few
CASSLGRDYTF
TGTGCCAGCAGCTTAGGCAGGGATTATACCTTC
>TRBV12-5|TRBJ2-3|.|.
CASGLVLFGARRGPRADTQYF
TGTGCTAGTGGTTTGGTACTCTTTGGAGCTCGGAGGGGGCCCCGCGCAGATACGCAGTATTTT
>TRBV6-5|TRBJ1-5|.|.
CASSLKQYSNQPQHF
TGTGCCAGCAGTTTAAAACAATATAGCAATCAGCCCCAGCATTTT
>TRBV6-1|TRBJ2-1|TRBD1|.
CASSNLGQGAGEQFF
TGTGCCAGCAGTAATTTGGGACAGGGGGCTGGTGAGCAGTTCTTC
>TRBV27|TRBJ2-4|.|.
CASSSHDTLAKNIQYF
TGTGCCAGCAGTTCCCATGACACCTTAGCCAAAAACATTCAGTACTTC
>TRBV18|TRBJ1-1|.|.
CASSPTREMNTEAFF
TGTGCCAGCTCACCAACCAGGGAAATGAACACTGAAGCTTTCTTT
>TRBV19|TRBJ1-5|.|.
CASSIDRDSNQPQHF
TGTGCCAGTAGTATAGATCGGGATAGCAATCAGCCCCAGCATTTT
>TRBV6-5|TRBJ1-1|.|.
CARERTPTLNTEAFF
TGTGCCAGGGAAAGGACCCCGACCTTGAACACTGAAGCTTTCTTT
>TRBV7-2|TRBJ1-2|.|.
CASIPGRVTGGYTF
TGTGCCAGCATCCCAGGCAGGGTCACCGGTGGCTACACCTTC
>TRBV14|TRBJ2-2|.|few
CASSQRTATNTGELFF
TGTGCCAGCAGCCAAAGGACAGCAACGAACACCGGGGAGCTGTTTTTT
>TRBV7-2|TRBJ2-7|TRBD1|.
CASSWGTGTYEQYF
TGTGCCAGCAGCTGGGGGACAGGAACCTACGAGCAGTACTTC
>TRBV13|TRBJ2-7|.|.
CASSPGDSPPHEQYF
TGTGCCAGCAGCCCGGGGGATAGCCCGCCTCACGAGCAGTACTTC
>TRBV29-1|TRBJ1-4|TRBD1|.
CSVPGTDSWGEKLFF
TGCAGCGTCCCCGGGACAGACTCCTGGGGTGAAAAACTGTTTTTT
>TRBV6-5|TRBJ2-7|.|once
CASSYHSAYEQYF
TGTGCCAGCAGCTACCACTCCGCCTACGAGCAGTACTTC
>TRBV10-1|TRBJ2-7|TRBD2|.
CASRDSGGTAYEQYF
TGCGCCAGCAGGGATAGCGGGGGGACAGCCTACGAGCAGTACTTC
>TRBV2|TRBJ1-5|.|.
CASSLQGNQPQHF
TGTGCCAGCAGTTTACAGGGCAATCAGCCCCAGCATTTT
>TRBV29-1|TRBJ1-1|.|few
CSGGHLNTEAFF
TGCAGCGGCGGTCACTTGAACACTGAAGCTTTCTTT
>TRBV9|TRBJ2-2|TRBD2|.
CASSRSGTAGELFF
TGTGCCAGCAGCCGTAGCGGGACGGCCGGGGAGCTGTTTTTT
>TRBV6-5|TRBJ1-3|TRBD1|.
CASTLGQFSGNTIYF
TGTGCCAGCACTTTGGGACAGTTCTCTGGAAACACCATATATTTT
>TRBV5-5|TRBJ1-2|TRBD1|once
CASSLPGTDSGAF
TGTGCCAGCAGCTTACCCGGGACAGACTCAGGGGCCTTC
>TRBV6-5|TRBJ2-1|TRBD1|few
CASSRDRTYNEQFF
TGTGCCAGCAGTCGGGACAGAACCTACAATGAGCAGTTCTTC
>TRBV9|TRBJ2-5|.|.
CASSARLERWETQYF
TGTGCCAGCAGCGCCAGATTAGAGAGGTGGGAGACCCAGTACTTC
>TRBV18|TRBJ2-6|TRBD1|once
CASSAGGSGANVLTF
TGTGCCAGCTCAGCAGGGGGTTCTGGGGCCAACGTCCTGACTTTC
>TRBV9|TRBJ2-7|TRBD2|.
CASSATAASGPSEQYF
TGTGCCAGCAGCGCCACGGCGGCTAGCGGTCCCTCCGAGCAGTACTTC
>TRBV7-3|TRBJ2-1|.|.
CASSSVGKYNEQFF
TGTGCCAGCAGCTCTGTCGGAAAATACAATGAGCAGTTCTTC
>TRBV6-1|TRBJ2-3|TRBD2|.
CASNLAGGPTDTQYF
TGTGCCAGCAACCTAGCGGGAGGGCCCACAGATACGCAGTATTTT
>TRBV7-3|TRBJ2-1|.|few
CASSLWGSEYNEQFF
TGTGCCAGCAGCTTATGGGGGTCGGAGTACAATGAGCAGTTCTTC
>TRBV27|TRBJ1-1|TRBD1|once
CASSLRQGAQTEAFF
TGTGCCAGCAGTCTCAGACAGGGGGCGCAAACTGAAGCTTTCTTT
>TRBV27|TRBJ2-3|.|.
CASSFFGATDTQYF
TGTGCCAGCAGTTTCTTCGGGGCGACAGATACGCAGTATTTT
>TRBV21-1|TRBJ1-4|.|.
CASSPIRTGSETNEKLFF
TGTGCCAGCAGCCCGATTAGGACAGGAAGTGAAACTAATGAAAAACTGTTTTTT